The rows below give T cell receptor beta chains drawn from one sample of a study of OX40 agonist ivuxolimab in advanced cancers. The table came from immunoSEQ multiplex PCR; TCRdb's copy has only in-frame clones and leaves some out. The sample has around 26,000 clones, 88% seen once. The specimen comprised CD4+ or CD8+ T cells sorted from blood, sampled in a trial of the OX40 agonist ivuxolimab. These receptors all come from an adult with an advanced solid tumor such as melanoma, head and neck, liver or kidney cancer. The CDR3 runs from the conserved cysteine through the conserved F or W. Each record gives: D gene, clone size, V gene, J gene, CDR3 protein, CDR3 DNA. D genes are given only for firm matches. The size field is filled for only some rows; it gives once, few, many or a size class.

>TRBD2|.|TRBV5-4|TRBJ2-1
CASQPVVVAGGPSSYNEQFF
TGTGCCAGTCAACCTGTGGTGGTCGCGGGAGGGCCGAGCTCCTACAATGAGCAGTTCTTC
>.|.|TRBV23-1|TRBJ1-5
CASTGRSQPQHF
TGCGCCAGCACAGGACGAAGTCAGCCCCAGCATTTT
>TRBD2|.|TRBV27|TRBJ2-7
CASSRSGITYEQYF
TGTGCCAGCAGTCGTAGCGGGATAACCTACGAGCAGTACTTC
>.|.|TRBV27|TRBJ2-7
CASTGGPGPSYEQYF
TGTGCCAGCACCGGGGGTCCGGGCCCCTCCTACGAGCAGTACTTC
>.|.|TRBV6-5|TRBJ2-3
CASSYRGTTSTDTQYF
TGTGCCAGCAGTTATCGCGGGACAACTAGCACAGATACGCAGTATTTT
>.|.|TRBV15|TRBJ1-6
CATSDPDSNSPLHF
TGTGCCACCAGCGATCCAGACAGTAATTCACCCCTCCACTTT
>.|.|TRBV9|TRBJ2-5
CASSVAPLQETQYF
TGTGCCAGCAGCGTAGCACCCCTCCAAGAGACCCAGTACTTC
>.|.|TRBV28|TRBJ2-2
CASSSTSTRANTGELFF
TGTGCCAGCAGTTCAACATCGACGAGAGCGAACACCGGGGAGCTGTTTTTT
>TRBD2|.|TRBV6-4|TRBJ2-7
CASSYSLAGGHEQYF
TGTGCCAGCAGTTACTCTTTAGCGGGAGGTCACGAGCAGTACTTC
>.|.|TRBV5-4|TRBJ2-1
CASSLIGTPSYNEQFF
TGTGCCAGCAGCCTAATCGGGACCCCCTCCTACAATGAGCAGTTCTTC
>.|.|TRBV14|TRBJ2-7
CASSQEASTGEQYF
TGTGCCAGCAGCCAAGAGGCGAGCACCGGCGAGCAGTACTTC
>.|.|TRBV27|TRBJ2-1
CASSFGYNEQFF
TGTGCCAGCAGTTTTGGCTACAATGAGCAGTTCTTC
>.|.|TRBV15|TRBJ2-7
CATSRDLGSGAYEQYF
TGTGCCACCAGCAGAGATTTGGGTAGTGGTGCCTACGAGCAGTACTTC
>.|.|TRBV5-4|TRBJ2-1
CASSPTGARDEQFF
TGTGCCAGCAGTCCAACGGGGGCGCGGGATGAGCAGTTCTTC
>.|.|TRBV7-9|TRBJ2-7
CASSIENRDEQYF
TGTGCCAGCAGCATAGAGAACAGGGACGAGCAGTACTTC
>.|.|TRBV20-1|TRBJ2-7
CSARVRGEQYF
TGCAGTGCTAGAGTGCGGGGCGAGCAGTACTTC
>.|.|TRBV6-1|TRBJ2-7
CASSDYRAGYEQYF
TGTGCCAGCAGTGACTACAGGGCCGGCTACGAGCAGTACTTC
>TRBD2|.|TRBV6-6|TRBJ2-2
CASSKLAGGPGELFF
TGTGCCAGCAGCAAACTAGCGGGAGGGCCCGGGGAGCTGTTTTTT
>.|.|TRBV7-9|TRBJ1-5
CASSLYRGVSNQPQHF
TGTGCCAGCAGCTTATACCGGGGGGTTAGCAATCAGCCCCAGCATTTT
>.|.|TRBV7-2|TRBJ2-7
CASSIFGAYEQYF
TGTGCCAGCAGCATCTTTGGCGCCTACGAGCAGTACTTC
>.|.|TRBV6-1|TRBJ2-1
CASSESANEQFF
TGTGCCAGCAGTGAAAGCGCAAATGAGCAGTTCTTC
>.|.|TRBV28|TRBJ2-1
CASSLLGLRGEQFF
TGTGCCAGCAGTTTACTGGGACTCAGGGGTGAGCAGTTCTTC
>TRBD1|.|TRBV19|TRBJ2-3
CASSKGQGADTQYF
TGTGCCAGTAGTAAGGGACAGGGGGCAGATACGCAGTATTTT
>.|.|TRBV6-1|TRBJ1-5
CASSESSGSNQPQHF
TGTGCCAGCAGTGAATCTTCAGGGAGCAATCAGCCCCAGCATTTT
>.|.|TRBV18|TRBJ2-5
CASSPDSYQETQYF
TGTGCCAGCTCCCCCGACAGTTACCAAGAGACCCAGTACTTC
>.|.|TRBV11-2|TRBJ2-7
CASSLDPSYEQYF
TGTGCCAGCAGCTTAGATCCCTCCTACGAGCAGTACTTC
>TRBD2|.|TRBV5-6|TRBJ2-7
CAYRRREDEQYF
TGTGCCTACAGGAGGCGGGAGGACGAGCAGTACTTC
>TRBD1|.|TRBV7-6|TRBJ1-4
CASSPVDRGFLAEKLFF
TGTGCCAGCAGCCCCGTGGACAGGGGTTTCTTGGCTGAAAAACTGTTTTTT
>.|.|TRBV30|TRBJ2-1
CAWSAPLPDRRGQFF
TGTGCCTGGAGTGCGCCCCTGCCGGACAGACGAGGGCAGTTCTTC
>.|.|TRBV4-2|TRBJ1-2
CASSLGVQGSNYGYTF
TGTGCCAGCAGCCTAGGGGTCCAGGGGTCTAACTATGGCTACACCTTC
>.|.|TRBV7-9|TRBJ2-7
CASSLMAYEQYF
TGTGCCAGCAGCTTAATGGCCTACGAGCAGTACTTC
>.|once|TRBV27|TRBJ2-2
CASSAILGGELFF
TGTGCCAGCAGTGCTATCCTCGGCGGGGAGCTGTTTTTT
>.|.|TRBV7-6|TRBJ1-1
CASSLRGNTEAFF
TGTGCCAGCAGCTTAAGGGGGAACACTGAAGCTTTCTTT
>TRBD1|.|TRBV27|TRBJ1-5
CASSSTGVGPQHF
TGTGCCAGCAGCTCGACAGGGGTGGGGCCCCAGCATTTT
>.|.|TRBV10-2|TRBJ2-6
CASRTGTGANVLTF
TGCGCCAGCCGTACAGGGACTGGGGCCAACGTCCTGACTTTC
>.|.|TRBV27|TRBJ1-1
CASSTSGRSEAFF
TGTGCCAGCAGCACGTCGGGACGGAGTGAAGCTTTCTTT
>.|.|TRBV4-1|TRBJ2-5
CASSQEGVAGYQETQYF
TGCGCCAGCAGCCAAGAAGGGGTGGCGGGTTACCAAGAGACCCAGTACTTC
>TRBD1|.|TRBV5-1|TRBJ2-5
CASSLGQGEETQYF
TGCGCCAGCAGCTTGGGACAGGGAGAAGAGACCCAGTACTTC
>.|.|TRBV6-5|TRBJ2-7
CASSYSGYSYEQYF
TGTGCCAGCAGTTACTCGGGCTACTCCTACGAGCAGTACTTC
>.|.|TRBV19|TRBJ2-7
CASSGPGPSTTYEQYF
TGTGCCAGTAGTGGCCCAGGACCCTCGACCACCTACGAGCAGTACTTC
>.|.|TRBV5-8|TRBJ2-1
CASSLAQGGSEQFF
TGTGCCAGCAGCTTGGCCCAGGGAGGCAGCGAGCAGTTCTTC
>.|.|TRBV6-1|TRBJ1-4
CASMAESEKLFF
TGTGCCAGCATGGCAGAGAGCGAAAAACTGTTTTTT
>TRBD1|few|TRBV5-1|TRBJ2-6
CASSLGYRGLTFLVLTF
TGCGCCAGCAGCTTGGGATACAGGGGGCTAACCTTCCTCGTCCTGACTTTC
>.|.|TRBV7-9|TRBJ2-2
CASSLARITGKNTGELFF
TGTGCCAGCAGCTTAGCGCGTATAACAGGGAAAAACACCGGGGAGCTGTTTTTT
>.|.|TRBV6-1|TRBJ2-2
CASSVLKTGRTGELFF
TGTGCCAGCAGTGTACTAAAGACGGGGCGCACGGGGGAGCTGTTTTTT
>TRBD2|.|TRBV2|TRBJ2-1
CASSGTSGFLSYNEQFF
TGTGCCAGCAGCGGGACTAGCGGGTTTCTGTCCTACAATGAGCAGTTCTTC